Described below is a single T cell receptor beta chain sequence and its context. Germline-derived CDR1 and CDR2 are SNHLY and FYNNEI. V lost 4 bases and J 4 bases, leaving 5 bases between the germline ends. The CDR3 sequence is 11 residues long. This specimen belongs to a study of control samples from healthy donors and cancer patients. TCRdb keeps only in-frame clones here, not all; method: immunoSEQ multiplex PCR. The sample records over 60,000 clones, over 75% being singletons. The J gene is TRBJ2-7, the V gene TRBV2; D is unresolved. The source of this sequence is a man aged 35 to 55 in good health. Source material: blood. CDR3 sequence: CASSVNYEQYF. The CDR3 DNA follows: TGTGCCAGCAGTGTAAATTACGAGCAGTACTTC.